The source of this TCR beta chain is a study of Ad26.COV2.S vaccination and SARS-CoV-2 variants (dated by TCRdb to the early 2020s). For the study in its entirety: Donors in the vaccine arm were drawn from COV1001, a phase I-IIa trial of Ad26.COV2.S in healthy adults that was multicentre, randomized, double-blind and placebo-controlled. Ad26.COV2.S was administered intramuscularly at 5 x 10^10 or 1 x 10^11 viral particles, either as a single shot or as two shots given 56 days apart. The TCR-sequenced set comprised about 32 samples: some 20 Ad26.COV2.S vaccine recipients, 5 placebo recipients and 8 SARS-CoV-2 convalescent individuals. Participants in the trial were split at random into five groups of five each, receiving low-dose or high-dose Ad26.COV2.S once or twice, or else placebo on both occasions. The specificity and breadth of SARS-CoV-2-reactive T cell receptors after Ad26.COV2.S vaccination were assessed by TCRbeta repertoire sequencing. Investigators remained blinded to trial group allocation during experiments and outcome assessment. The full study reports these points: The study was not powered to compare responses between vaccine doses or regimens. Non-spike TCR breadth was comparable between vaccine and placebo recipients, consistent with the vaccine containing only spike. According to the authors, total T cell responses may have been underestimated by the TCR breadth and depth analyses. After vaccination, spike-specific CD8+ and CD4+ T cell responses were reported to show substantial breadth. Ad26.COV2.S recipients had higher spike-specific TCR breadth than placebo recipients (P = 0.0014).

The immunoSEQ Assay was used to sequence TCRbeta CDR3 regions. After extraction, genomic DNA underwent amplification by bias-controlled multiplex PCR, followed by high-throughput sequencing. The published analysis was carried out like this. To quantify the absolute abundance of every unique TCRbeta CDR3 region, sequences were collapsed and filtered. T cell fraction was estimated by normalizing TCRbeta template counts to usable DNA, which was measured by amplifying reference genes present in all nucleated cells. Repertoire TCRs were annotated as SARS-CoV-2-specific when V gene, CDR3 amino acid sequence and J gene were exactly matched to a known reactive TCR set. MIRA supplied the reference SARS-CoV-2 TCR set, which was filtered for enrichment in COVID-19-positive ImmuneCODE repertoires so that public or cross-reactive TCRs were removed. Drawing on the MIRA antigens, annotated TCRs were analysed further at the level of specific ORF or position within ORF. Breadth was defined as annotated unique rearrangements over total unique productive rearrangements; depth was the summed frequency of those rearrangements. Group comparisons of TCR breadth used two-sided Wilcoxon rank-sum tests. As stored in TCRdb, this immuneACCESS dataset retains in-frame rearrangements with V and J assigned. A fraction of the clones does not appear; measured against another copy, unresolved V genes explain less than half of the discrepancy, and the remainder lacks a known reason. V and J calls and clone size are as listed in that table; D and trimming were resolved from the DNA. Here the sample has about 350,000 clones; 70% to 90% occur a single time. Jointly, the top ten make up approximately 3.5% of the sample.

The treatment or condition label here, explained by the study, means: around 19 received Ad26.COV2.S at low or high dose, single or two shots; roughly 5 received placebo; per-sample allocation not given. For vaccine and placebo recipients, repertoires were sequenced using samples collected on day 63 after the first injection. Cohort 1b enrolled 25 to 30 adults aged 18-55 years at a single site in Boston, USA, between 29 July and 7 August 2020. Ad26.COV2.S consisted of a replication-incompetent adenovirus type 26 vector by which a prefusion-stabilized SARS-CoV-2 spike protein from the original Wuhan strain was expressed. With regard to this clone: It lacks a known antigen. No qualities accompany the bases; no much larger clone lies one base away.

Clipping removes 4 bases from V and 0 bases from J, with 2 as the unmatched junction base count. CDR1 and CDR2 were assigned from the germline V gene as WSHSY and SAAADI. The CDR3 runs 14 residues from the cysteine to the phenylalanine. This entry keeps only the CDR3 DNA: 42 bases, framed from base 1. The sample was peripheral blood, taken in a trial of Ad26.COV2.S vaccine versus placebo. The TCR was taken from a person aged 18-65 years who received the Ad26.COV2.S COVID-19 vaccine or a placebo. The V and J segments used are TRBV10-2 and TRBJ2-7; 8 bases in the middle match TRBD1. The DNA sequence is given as TGCGCCAGCAGTGGACAGGGGAGCTCCTACGAGCAGTACTTC. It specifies CASSGQGSSYEQYF.